This T cell receptor beta chain was retrieved from a study of metastatic and nonmetastatic thyroid tumors. Overall study context: Peripheral blood and tumor or nodule samples from malignant and benign thyroid patients were compared.

No patient had received any treatment before thyroid surgery. This clone was detected ten times or more. What it binds is unknown. In the original workflow: A papillary thyroid cancer distant-metastasis classifier was built from CDR3 differences across clinicopathological groups. TCRdb ran MiXCR on the PCR reads. Here the V and J calls rest on TCRdb's processing, not on the authors' analysis. Among more than 90,000 clones listed, roughly 12% were seen once. Study findings and constraints: Significantly higher TCR beta diversity was reportedly seen in malignant thyroid tumors than benign nodules, in blood and tumor.

Trimming cost V 6 bases and J 2 bases; bases outside gene matches: 8. The CDR3 is 14 amino acids. Germline CDR1 reads DFQATT; CDR2 reads SNEGSKA (reference sequence). The sample was blood. The receptor's source is a female donor with papillary thyroid cancer or a benign thyroid nodule (not recorded which). Some clones in this sample may be carry-over from other donors' samples. The V gene is TRBV20-1, the J gene TRBJ2-3; TRBD2 aligns across 7 bases. CDR3 residues: CSAKGAGVTDTQYF. Here the CDR3 DNA reads TGCAGTGCAAAAGGGGCGGGAGTCACAGATACGCAGTATTTT.